This T cell receptor (beta chain) was recorded in a study of cytomegalovirus exposure and HLA in healthy donors (dated 2017 in TCRdb). Regarding the study in general: In an earlier analysis of some 610 of the donors, around 290 Gb of sequence data and roughly 100 million unique TCR beta sequences from 150 million to 200 million T cells were reported. The number of typed donors differed by locus: about 620-630 for A, B, C, DRB1 and DQB1; 522 for DQA1; about 600 for DPA1; and about 450 for DPB1. The study profiled the T cell repertoires of hundreds of subjects by immunosequencing and related them to cytomegalovirus serostatus. On average, 235,054 unique TCR beta nucleotide sequences were sequenced per donor among a few hundred genotyped donors of the cohort, with roughly a sixth of those sequences being non-productive. Roughly 5 DR-DQ haplotypes were treated as single units for association and clustering because of strong linkage in the cohort. In addition to the first cohort of 650 to 750 subjects, a separate validation cohort of over 90 different subjects was used. Alongside the repertoire data, information on donor age, sex, ethnicity and CMV serostatus was compiled. The study aimed to test whether cataloging public T cell receptors could reveal signatures of past pathogen exposure. In the later analysis, no new phenotypic data were used to find candidate immune exposures; instead, reliance was placed on TCR beta sequences and their occurrence across donors. High-throughput TCR immunosequencing, statistical association of individual TCRs with disease status, and machine learning were combined to predict cytomegalovirus infection status. Of the approximately 400 genotyped donors, around 81% fell in the genetic ancestry cluster associated with self-reported Caucasian donors. Every discovery cohort repertoire had been produced on one sequencing platform. Approximately 310 gigabases of sequencing data and approximately 80 million unique TCR sequences were included in an early release covering 500 to 750 HLA-typed donors. A later genetic analysis took genome-wide SNP genotypes for about three fifths of the 666 donors and used that subset as a discovery cohort. Both class I and class II loci were covered by HLA typing, at four-digit resolution. In an earlier analysis of roughly 540 of the donors, high-throughput TCR beta sequencing was used to judge whether each TCR beta V gene segment behaved as functional or pseudogenic. A later analysis re-analyzed previously published TCR beta repertoires from 660 or so donors and added high-resolution HLA genotyping to study TCR occurrence patterns.

The paper as a whole reports these results and caveats: A further reported finding was that TCR beta sequences accurately predicted the HLA-A and HLA-B alleles for most subjects in the first cohort. Because HLA typing was unavailable for some donors at each locus, only the typed subset was used in association tests. In a later analysis, HLA-associated TCR beta chains showed more clonal expansion and lower generation probabilities than non-associated chains that were equally common. Because counts were too low, 15 to 20 rarely observed V segments, including chromosome 9 orphons, were left out of the earlier analysis of some 600 of the donors. When HLA alleles, especially DR and DQ, strongly co-occurred, TCR associations were difficult to assign to individual alleles. Compared with the approximately 600-donor mean, donors in an Asian-associated ancestry cluster had fewer N-insertions in productive TCRs, according to a later genetic analysis. Only TCR beta chains were sequenced in this cohort, and the absence of alpha or paired-chain data limited detectable features. In a later analysis, about 16,000 TCR beta sequences were associated with specific HLA alleles at a false discovery rate of 0.05. According to the authors, the approach could potentially be generalized to other disease states and immunological phenotypes. A later analysis found that TCR association rates varied across HLA loci, with DRB1 alleles showing the most associated TCRs and HLA-C alleles the fewest. Most TCR sequences were observed very rarely across donors, whereas some public TCRs were present in many individuals. The sequencing pipeline was judged likely to have produced a cluster of highly shared sequence variants as a technical artifact. The study listed 164 TCR beta chains as associated with cytomegalovirus. Cytomegalovirus status was reported to be diagnosed by the classifier with high specificity and sensitivity in both the original and validation cohorts. In a later analysis, most CMV-associated TCR beta chains were found to appear HLA-restricted, with HLA associations seemingly driven largely by CMV exposure. The presence/absence analyses assumed that sequencing depth was roughly uniform across donors, and that assumption may not be true. A few of the identified cytomegalovirus-associated TCR beta chains were confirmed in vitro to be specific for cytomegalovirus antigens. Some IMGT-functional V segments, including TRBV6-2 and TRBV6-3, could not be told apart with the 87-base-pair reads, so those segments were excluded. V-gene and J-gene trimming of TCR beta chains was associated with a missense DCLRE1C variant in a later genetic analysis, and the association was replicated in an independent cohort. Correlated functional status among segregating V segments might be attributable to linkage disequilibrium, but an unknown experimental factor could not be ruled out. In an earlier analysis of several hundred of the donors, most TCR beta V segments were observed in productive rearrangements about 87% or about 30% of the time, broadly matching IMGT annotations. Immune exposure information for the cohort was limited to CMV serostatus. In a later analysis, several top co-occurrence clusters were reported to appear linked to parvovirus B19, influenza, CMV and Epstein-Barr virus.

In this sample, this clone turned up a few times. Its recognized antigen is unknown. Base qualities are not provided; no much larger clone lies one nucleotide away. The CDR3 has 16 amino acids, counting the end cysteine and phenylalanine. The retained sequence is limited to the CDR3, 48 bases, with the frame set at the first base. CDR1 and CDR2 are drawn from the germline V gene: SGHAT, FQNNGV. V drops 1 base and J drops 2 bases, leaving 15 bases in between. Preparation of the library involved the immunoSEQ multiplex PCR assay. For the multiplex PCR, a mixture combining 60 forward primers for TCR Vbeta segments and 13 reverse primers for TCR Jbeta segments was used. A multiplex PCR assay on genomic DNA amplified the CDR3 region of rearranged TCR beta genes. The amplified TCR beta libraries were sequenced on the Illumina HiSeq System as 87-base-pair reads. From the authors' description of their analysis: In a later analysis, approximately 74 million unique TCR beta chains were counted across the 500 to 850 repertoires, and some 10 million of these chains were shared by at least two donors. Raw reads were error-corrected and collapsed into unique sequences by a nearest-neighbor algorithm in which closely related sequences were merged to remove PCR and sequencing errors. To assign V, D and J gene segments, CDR3 sequences were aligned to IMGT reference sequences. For a sequence to be retained, a match of at least six nucleotides to both a V gene segment and a J gene segment was required. A rearrangement was called productive if the CDR3 had no stop codons and remained in frame with V and J, and every other rearrangement was called non-productive. Following IMGT convention, CDR3 was defined as the stretch from the second conserved V-encoded cysteine up to the conserved J-encoded phenylalanine. In an earlier analysis of around 640 of the donors, sequences lacking an unambiguous match to a single V gene segment were excluded. In an earlier analysis of around 600 of the donors, V segments were called functional above 56.7% productive rearrangements and were called segregating when the between-donor standard deviation exceeded 5%. A statistical classification framework was developed to diagnose cytomegalovirus status using the catalog of TCR beta chain sequences. In a later analysis, V and J genes were assigned by comparing TCR nucleotide sequences against IMGT/GENE-DB human TR gene sequences. Using the TCRdist pipeline, a later analysis assigned CDR3 sequences along with most-parsimonious VDJ recombination scenarios. In a later analysis, each TCR beta chain was defined by its CDR3 amino acid sequence together with its V-gene family, and reads without a unique V-gene family were excluded. In a later analysis, several hundred highly shared, low-generation-probability nucleotide sequences were removed to address suspected cross-contamination and a sequencing artifact. In a later analysis, a clonal expansion index for each public chain was calculated from normalized within-repertoire ranks of inferred template counts. A later analysis computed generation probabilities with a VDJ recombination model fitted to out-of-frame rearrangements, and checked the results against IGoR. A later analysis scored TCR-TCR, TCR-HLA and TCR-CMV co-occurrence with hypergeometric tests, applying a repertoire-size bias correction to TCR pairs. To estimate false discovery rates, a later analysis permuted the HLA or CMV assignments 20 times. In a later analysis, co-occurring TCRs were grouped with DBSCAN, and TCRdist sequence similarity was added when clustering was performed within HLA-allele-positive subsets. Co-occurrence clustering excluded repertoires with fewer than 30,000 or more than 120,000 public chains, plus five with anomalous nucleotide sharing. The table comes from immuneACCESS by way of TCRdb, which keeps in-frame sequences with V and J called. Part of the clones is missing from these tables; in studies checked, under half for an unresolved V gene and the rest for unknown reasons. That table supplies the V and J calls and clone size; D and trimming were determined from the DNA. Within this sample are some 120,000 clones, with around 60% of them counted one time only. The ten largest account for roughly 10% of the sample.

The cohort was made up of 666 healthy bone marrow donors. At the time of sampling, all cohort members were nominally healthy, though unrecorded immune exposures were likely present. The donor tested CMV seropositive, placing the donor among the 310 or so seropositive members of the cohort. Every donor gave a peripheral blood sample, and the peripheral blood mononuclear cells from that sample were used for TCR beta sequencing. Genomic DNA was extracted from the blood cell samples with the Qiagen DNeasy Blood Extraction Kit. The origin of this receptor is a middle-aged woman in good health and CMV-seropositive. The sample was PBMCs. Recombination linked TRBV11-2 to TRBJ2-7, with TRBD1 perhaps the D gene, on 5 matching bases. The nucleotide sequence reads TGTGCCAGCAGCTTAGTGGTTGGACATGAAGCCTACGAGCAGTACTTC. This is translated as CASSLVVGHEAYEQYF.